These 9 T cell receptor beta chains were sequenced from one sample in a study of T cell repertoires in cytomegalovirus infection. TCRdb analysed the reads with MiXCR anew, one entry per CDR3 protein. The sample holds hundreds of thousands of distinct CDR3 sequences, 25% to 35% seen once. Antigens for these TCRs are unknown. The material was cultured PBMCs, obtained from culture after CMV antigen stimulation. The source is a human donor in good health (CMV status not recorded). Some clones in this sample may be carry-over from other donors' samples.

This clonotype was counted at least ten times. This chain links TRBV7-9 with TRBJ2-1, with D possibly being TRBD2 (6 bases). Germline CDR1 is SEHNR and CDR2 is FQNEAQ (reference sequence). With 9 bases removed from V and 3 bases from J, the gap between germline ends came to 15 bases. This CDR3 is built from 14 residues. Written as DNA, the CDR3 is TGTGCCAGTGGGGGAGGCTTGAGCTACAATGAGCAGTTCTTC. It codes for CASGGGLSYNEQFF.

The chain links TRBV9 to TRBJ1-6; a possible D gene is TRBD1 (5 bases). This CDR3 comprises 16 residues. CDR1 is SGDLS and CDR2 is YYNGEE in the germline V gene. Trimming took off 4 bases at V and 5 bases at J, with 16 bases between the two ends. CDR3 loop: CASSSWDPSNNSPLHF. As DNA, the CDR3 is TGTGCCAGCAGCTCCTGGGACCCAAGCAATAATTCACCCCTCCACTTT.

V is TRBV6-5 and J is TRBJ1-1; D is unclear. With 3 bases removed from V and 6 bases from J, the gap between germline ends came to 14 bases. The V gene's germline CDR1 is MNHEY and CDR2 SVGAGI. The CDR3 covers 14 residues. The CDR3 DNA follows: TGTGCCAGCAGTTATCGGCCGTTTGAACCTGAAGCTTTCTTT. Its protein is CASSYRPFEPEAFF.

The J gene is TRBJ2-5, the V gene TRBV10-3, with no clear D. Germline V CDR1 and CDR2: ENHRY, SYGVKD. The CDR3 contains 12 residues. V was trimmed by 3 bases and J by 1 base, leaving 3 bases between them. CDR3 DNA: TGTGCCATCAGTGACCCCCAAGAGACCCAGTACTTC. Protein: CAISDPQETQYF.

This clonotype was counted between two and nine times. The CDR3, as DNA: TGTGCCAGCAGCTTCCTGACGGGCGGGTACAATGAGCAGTTCTTC. Its translation: CASSFLTGGYNEQFF. J is TRBJ2-1 and V is TRBV7-2; D perhaps matches TRBD2 (5 bases). V lost 3 bases and J lost 4, with 13 bases in between. The CDR3 contains 15 residues. Germline CDR1 and CDR2: SGHTA and FQGNSA.

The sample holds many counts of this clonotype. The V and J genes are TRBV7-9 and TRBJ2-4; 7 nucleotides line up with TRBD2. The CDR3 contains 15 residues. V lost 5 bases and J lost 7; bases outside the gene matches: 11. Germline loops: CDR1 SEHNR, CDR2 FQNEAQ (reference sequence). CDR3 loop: CASSPGGNPANIQYF. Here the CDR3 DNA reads TGTGCCAGCAGCCCGGGAGGTAACCCGGCCAACATTCAGTACTTC.

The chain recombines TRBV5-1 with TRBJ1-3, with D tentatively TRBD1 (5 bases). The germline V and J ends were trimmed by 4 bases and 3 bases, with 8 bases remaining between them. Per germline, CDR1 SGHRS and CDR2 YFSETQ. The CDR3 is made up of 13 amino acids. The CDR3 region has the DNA TGCGCCAGCAGCACGGGGCTTGGAAACACCATATATTTT. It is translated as CASSTGLGNTIYF.

This CDR3 reads CASSSRSGGAIGNEQFF. In DNA form, the CDR3 reads TGTGCCAGCAGCTCACGGAGCGGGGGGGCCATCGGTAATGAGCAGTTCTTC. The rearrangement uses TRBV11-2 and TRBJ2-1; 10 bases align to TRBD2. The length of the CDR3 is 17 residues. The ends lost 4 bases at V and 7 bases at J; junction bases unmatched: 13. Germline V gene sequence: CDR1 SGHAT, CDR2 FQNNGV.

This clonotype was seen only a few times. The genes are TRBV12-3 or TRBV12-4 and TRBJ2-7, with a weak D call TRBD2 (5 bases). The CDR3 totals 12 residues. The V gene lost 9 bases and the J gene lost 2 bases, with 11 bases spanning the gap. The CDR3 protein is CASSTGTYEQYF. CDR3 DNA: TGTGCCAGTAGTACCGGGACCTACGAGCAGTACTTC.